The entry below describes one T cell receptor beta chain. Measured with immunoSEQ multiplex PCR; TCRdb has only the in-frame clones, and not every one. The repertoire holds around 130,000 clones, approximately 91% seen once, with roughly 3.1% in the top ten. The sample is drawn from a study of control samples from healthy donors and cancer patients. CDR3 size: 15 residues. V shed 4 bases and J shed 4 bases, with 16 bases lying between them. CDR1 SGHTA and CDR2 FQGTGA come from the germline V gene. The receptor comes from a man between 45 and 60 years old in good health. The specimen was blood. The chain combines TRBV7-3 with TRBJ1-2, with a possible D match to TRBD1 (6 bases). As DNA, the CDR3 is TGTGCCAGCAGCTCAACCCCTGGGGGCAGCTATGGCTACACCTTC. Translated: CASSSTPGGSYGYTF. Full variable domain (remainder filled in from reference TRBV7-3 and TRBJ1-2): GAGVSQTPSNKVTEKGKYVELRCDPISGHTALYWYRQSLGQGPEFLIYFQGTGAADDSGLPNDRFFAVRPEGSVSTLKIQRTERGDSAVYLCASSSTPGGSYGYTFGSGTRLTVV.